Following are 5 T cell receptor beta chains from one sample sequenced in a study of T cells in Graves' hyperthyroidism and ophthalmopathy. The investigators amplified TCR beta CDR3 regions from RNA transcripts. HTBI primers were used for first-round RT-PCR of the TCR CDR3. TCRdb re-derived calls from the multiplex PCR reads in MiXCR, one entry per CDR3 protein. Of fewer than 350,000 distinct CDR3 sequences listed, 15% to 20% are singletons. The specimen sequenced was blood. The source is a woman aged 45-60 years with Graves' hyperthyroidism.

V usage is TRBV27 and J usage is TRBJ2-5; the match to TRBD1 covers 8 bases. J was trimmed by 4 bases and V by 6 bases; bases with no gene match: 10. Per germline, CDR1 MNHEY and CDR2 SMNVEV (reference sequence). The CDR3 has 15 amino acids. DNA for the CDR3: TGTGCCAGCAGACCCGATATCAGGGGGCGAGAGACCCAGTACTTC. As protein: CASRPDIRGRETQYF.

On this clonotype: It may be a read error: a sequence one base away is much more abundant. The V gene is TRBV2, the J gene TRBJ1-5, with D unresolved. Looked up from germline, CDR1 is SNHLY and CDR2 is FYNNEI. The CDR3 runs to 13 residues. Trimming left V 3 bases short and J 8 bases short, with 11 bases between. This CDR3 reads CASSDNTVEPQHF. CDR3 in DNA: TGTGCCAGCAGTGATAATACGGTCGAGCCCCAGCATTTT.

A note on this clonotype: It may be a read error: a sequence one base away is much more abundant. The chain uses TRBV6-4 and TRBJ2-2, with D possibly being TRBD2 (5 bases). The CDR3 totals 15 residues. The germline V gene has CDR1 MRHNA and CDR2 SNTAGT. CDR3 in amino acids: CASSPARSYTGELLF. In nucleotides, the CDR3 is TGTGCCAGCAGTCCCGCAAGAAGCTACACCGGGGAGCTGCTTTTT.

This clonotype was recorded at least ten times. This chain joins TRBV3-1 and TRBJ2-5; D gene uncertain. This CDR3 comprises 11 residues. The germline gives CDR1 LGHDT, CDR2 YNNKEL (reference sequence). With 2 bases removed from V and 4 bases from J, the gap between germline ends came to 2 bases. The CDR3 DNA sequence: TGTGCCAGCAGCCAAACAGAGACCCAGTACTTC. As protein: CASSQTETQYF.

This clonotype turned up a few times. This sequence joins TRBV18 and TRBJ2-1, with D unresolved. CDR3 size: 16 residues. Trimming cost V 0 bases and J 0 bases, with 9 bases left between them. Per germline, CDR1 KGHSH and CDR2 LQKENI. The CDR3 spells CASSPPGRSSYNEQFF. The CDR3 bases are TGTGCCAGCTCACCACCCGGCAGGAGCTCCTACAATGAGCAGTTCTTC.